Presented here are 27 T cell receptor beta chains from one specimen sequenced in a study of T cell clonality in common variable immunodeficiency. Data came from immunoSEQ multiplex PCR; TCRdb stores just in-frame clones and leaves some out. The sample holds 35,000 to 55,000 clones, and no clone turns up only once. Sequencing was done on a sample of peripheral blood mononuclear cells. The receptors here all came from a person aged 18 to 70 in good health.

This clone was recorded many times. The observed sequence ends 3 residues before the CDR3 terminus, with the missing tail filled in from the germline J gene. The chain has TRBV4-1 and TRBJ2-7, with TRBD1 matching over 7 bases. This CDR3 spans 17 amino acids. V gave up 0 bases and J gave up 0 bases; unmatched junction bases: 8. CDR1 and CDR2 (germline): MGHRA, YSYEKL. The CDR3 loop is CASSQEGPGQFSYEQYF. The part of the CDR3 DNA that was read is TGCGCCAGCAGCCAAGAAGGTCCGGGACAGTTCTCCTACGAG.

This clone was recorded at least ten times. Read coverage stops 3 residues before the CDR3 terminus; the germline J gene supplies the remainder. This chain joins TRBV7-9 and TRBJ1-3; 7 bases fit TRBD1. With V trimmed by 5 bases and J by 1 base, 5 bases remained unmatched. CDR3 length: 15 residues. The germline gives CDR1 SEHNR, CDR2 FQNEAQ (reference sequence). CDR3 sequence: CASSLTTGSGNTIYF. The sequenced CDR3 bases are TGTGCCAGCAGCCTAACGACAGGGTCTGGAAACACC.

The table lists this clone with many counts. Sequencing ends 3 residues short of the CDR3 end; the germline J gene provides the rest. The chain joins TRBV14 to TRBJ2-1; D is unclear. The length of the CDR3 is 14 residues. Germline CDR1 SGHDN, CDR2 FVKESK. V was trimmed by 0 bases and J by 6 bases, leaving 9 bases between them. The CDR3 sequence is CASSQDQLLNEQFF. CDR3 bases read: TGTGCCAGCAGCCAAGATCAACTTCTCAATGAG.

There are many counts of this clone. The read comes to an end 3 residues before the CDR3 does, leaving the germline J gene to fill in the end. The chain carries TRBV12-3 or TRBV12-4 and TRBJ1-4, with TRBD1 as a possible D gene (5 bases). The CDR3 is made up of 15 amino acids. V dropped 6 bases and J dropped 4 bases, with 15 bases sitting between them. The CDR3 region is CASSLRAGINEKLFF. The CDR3 DNA, read in part, is TGTGCCAGCAGCCTTCGGGCAGGGATTAATGAAAAA.

This clone has at least ten counts. The CDR3 is cut off 3 residues early in the read; its end comes from the germline J gene. This rearrangement joins TRBV7-9 to TRBJ1-5, with D hard to call. Germline values: CDR1 SEHNR, CDR2 FQNEAQ (reference sequence). Trimming cost V 3 bases and J 5 bases, with 5 bases left between them. The CDR3 is 12 amino acids. CDR3 in amino acids: CASSFRDQPQHF. CDR3 bases read: TGTGCCAGCAGCTTCCGGGATCAGCCC. Variable domain in full (rest from reference TRBV7-9 and TRBJ1-5): DTGVSQNPRHKITKRGQNVTFRCDPISEHNRLYWYRQTLGQGPEFLTYFQNEAQLEKSRLLSDRFSAERPKGSFSTLEIQRTEQGDSAMYLCASSFRDQPQHFGDGTRLSIL.

This clone was recorded many times. The read ends 3 residues before the CDR3 terminus; that terminus is restored from the germline J gene. The chain couples TRBV6-9 to TRBJ1-3; no definite D call. Trimming took off 2 bases at V and 0 bases at J, with 14 bases between the two ends. Germline V gene data show CDR1 as MNHGY and CDR2 as SVAAGI. This CDR3 spans 17 amino acids. The DNA read from the CDR3 is TGTGCCAGCAGTTATCCCCCCTTTGTTCGCTCTGGAAACACC. Its protein product is CASSYPPFVRSGNT. The full CDR3 reads CASSYPPFVRSGNTIYF.

This clone appeared many times. The read comes to an end 3 residues before the CDR3 does, leaving the germline J gene to fill in the end. The rearrangement uses TRBV5-6 and TRBJ1-2, with TRBD1 as a possible D gene (5 bases). V was clipped by 0 bases and J by 4 bases, with 13 bases between them. CDR1 is SGHDT, CDR2 YYEEEE, per germline. The CDR3 is made up of 15 amino acids. CDR3 residues: CASSLARTFFYGYTF. The sequenced CDR3 bases are TGTGCCAGCAGCTTGGCCCGGACATTCTTCTATGGC. Using reference TRBV5-6 and TRBJ1-2 for the parts outside the CDR3, the full variable domain is DAGVTQSPTHLIKTRGQQVTLRCSPKSGHDTVSWYQQALGQGPQFIFQYYEEEERQRGNFPDRFSGHQFPNYSSELNVNALLLGDSALYLCASSLARTFFYGYTFGSGTRLTVV.

The table lists this clone with many counts. The read gets to within 3 residues of the CDR3 end, and the germline J gene fills in the rest. V gene TRBV29-1 combines with J gene TRBJ2-7; D remains unclear. This CDR3 spans 13 amino acids. Germline CDR1 SQVTM, CDR2 ANQGSEA. The V gene lost 7 bases and the J gene lost 5 bases, with 18 bases spanning the gap. The DNA read from the CDR3 is TGCAGCGCCCGCCCCCCGGGTAGTCACGAG. Translating it yields CSARPPGSHE. The whole CDR3 sequence is CSARPPGSHEQYF.

This clone showed up many times. The sequenced fragment ends 3 residues before the CDR3 boundary, so the rest is inferred from the germline J gene. V usage is TRBV7-3 and J usage is TRBJ1-1; D unresolved. Germline lookup yields CDR1 SGHTA and CDR2 FQGTGA. CDR3 length equals 13 residues. The germline V and J ends were trimmed by 1 base and 1 base, with 4 bases remaining between them. The chain's CDR3 is CASSLIGNTEAFF. The part of the CDR3 DNA that was read is TGTGCCAGCAGCTTAATCGGGAACACTGAA.

This clone has a count of ten or more. Read coverage stops 3 residues before the CDR3 terminus; the germline J gene supplies the remainder. The chain recombines TRBV20-1 with TRBJ2-7, with TRBD1 identical over 7 bases. After removal of 3 bases from V and 4 bases from J, the junction contained 6 bases not matched to a gene. CDR3 size: 13 residues. CDR1 and CDR2 from the germline V gene are DFQATT and SNEGSKA (reference sequence). The CDR3 loop is CSARATGWYEQYF. The covered CDR3 bases are TGCAGTGCTAGGGCGACAGGGTGGTACGAG.

This clone was seen ten or more times. Coverage ceases 3 residues before the CDR3 finishes, and the germline J gene fills in the end. This sequence joins TRBV13 and TRBJ1-6; 7 nucleotides match TRBD1. Trimming at V came to 1 base and at J to 7 bases, leaving 4 bases not matched to a gene. The CDR3 has 15 residues. Germline CDR1 PRHDT, CDR2 FYEKMQ (reference sequence). The CDR3 sequence is CASSLEAGGNSPLHF. Partial CDR3 DNA: TGTGCCAGCAGCTTAGAGGCAGGGGGAAATTCACCC.

This clone has a count of ten or more. The CDR3 end falls 3 residues outside the read, so it is completed with the germline J gene. This rearrangement joins TRBV7-4 to TRBJ1-3; 9 nucleotides match TRBD1. V dropped 5 bases and J dropped 2; count of bases not matched to a gene: 4. Looked up from germline, CDR1 is SGHVT and CDR2 is SQSDAQ. The CDR3 contains 15 residues. CDR3 sequence: CASSNRDRAGNTIYF. The CDR3 bases that were read are TGTGCCAGCAGCAACCGGGACAGGGCTGGAAACACC.

There are many counts of this clone. The DNA ends 3 residues before the CDR3 does, and the rest of the CDR3 is filled in from the germline J gene. V and J are TRBV18 and TRBJ2-3, with D possibly matching TRBD2 (5 bases). Trimming left V 6 bases short and J 3 bases short, with 16 bases between. From germline, CDR1 is KGHSH and CDR2 LQKENI. This CDR3 contains 15 residues. CDR3 region: CASSSPPGLTDTQYF. The part of the CDR3 DNA that was read is TGTGCCAGCTCCTCGCCGCCGGGGTTAACAGATACG.

This clone was detected ten times or more. The read ends 3 residues before the CDR3 terminus; that terminus is restored from the germline J gene. The chain links TRBV3-1 (or the pseudogene TRBV3-2) to TRBJ2-5, with D maybe TRBD2 (7 bases). Germline CDR1 is LGHDT and CDR2 is YNNKEL (reference sequence). The CDR3 has 14 amino acids. Trimming shortened V by 2 bases and J by 6 bases, and 13 bases separated the two germline ends. The CDR3 DNA, read in part, is TGTGCCAGCAGCCAACCGGGGGGCGAAAAGACC. Encoded protein: CASSQPGGEKT. The complete CDR3 reads CASSQPGGEKTQYF.

This clone was detected ten times or more. CDR3 sequence: CASSLGLPQETQYF. CDR3 DNA (partial): TGTGCCAGCAGCTTGGGACTGCCCCAAGAGACC. The chain is built from TRBV5-6 and TRBJ2-5, with unresolved D. The read ends 3 residues shy of where the CDR3 ends; the end is completed using the germline J gene. The V gene's germline CDR1 is SGHDT and CDR2 YYEEEE. CDR3 length: 14 amino acids. Deletions cut 0 bases from V and 1 base from J, with 7 bases between.

This clone was picked up many times. The CDR3 is cut off 3 residues early in the read; its end comes from the germline J gene. This chain connects TRBV30 to TRBJ1-5, with D uncertain. Per the germline V gene, CDR1 is GTSNPN and CDR2 is SVGIG (reference sequence). This CDR3 region has 14 residues. Between the trimmed V and J ends, which lost 2 bases and 3 bases, there was a span of 11 bases. The covered CDR3 bases are TGTGCCTGGAGTAGACCGGGTAACAATCAGCCC. Amino acid sequence: CAWSRPGNNQP. The whole CDR3 sequence is CAWSRPGNNQPQHF.

This clone came up many times. The DNA ends 3 residues before the CDR3 does, and the rest of the CDR3 is filled in from the germline J gene. V is TRBV2 and J is TRBJ1-5; tentative D call: TRBD1 (5 bases). This CDR3 has 14 amino acids. Germline V gene sequence: CDR1 SNHLY, CDR2 FYNNEI. The V and J ends lost 5 bases and 6 bases respectively, with 14 bases between them. The CDR3 bases that were read are TGTGCCAGCAGTCGACAAGGGGTGAGTCAGCCC. This translates into CASSRQGVSQP. The whole CDR3 is CASSRQGVSQPQHF.

Many counts were recorded for this clone. The CDR3 extends 3 residues past the end of the read, so its final part is completed from the germline J gene. The chain carries TRBV5-6 and TRBJ2-1, with D tentatively TRBD1 (5 bases). This CDR3 is 13 amino acids long. V lost 0 bases to trimming and J lost 9 bases, with 10 bases between them. Germline V CDR1 and CDR2: SGHDT, YYEEEE. The CDR3 spells CASSLVQGSEQFF. Incomplete CDR3 DNA: TGTGCCAGCAGCTTGGTCCAGGGCTCTGAG. Together with reference TRBV5-6 and TRBJ2-1, the CDR3 gives the full variable domain: DAGVTQSPTHLIKTRGQQVTLRCSPKSGHDTVSWYQQALGQGPQFIFQYYEEEERQRGNFPDRFSGHQFPNYSSELNVNALLLGDSALYLCASSLVQGSEQFFGPGTRLTVL.

For this clone: The DNA ends 3 residues before the CDR3 does, and the rest of the CDR3 is filled in from the germline J gene. The gene calls are TRBV5-4 and TRBJ2-7; 11 nucleotides match TRBD2. J was trimmed by 3 bases and V by 3 bases; bases with no gene match: 5. Germline V gives CDR1 SGHNT, CDR2 YYREEE (reference sequence). CDR3 length: 15 residues. The chain's CDR3 is CASSSGTSGNYEQYF. The sequenced CDR3 bases are TGTGCCAGCAGCTCCGGGACTAGCGGCAACTACGAG.

This clone has a count of ten or more. The missing CDR3 end, 3 residues past where the read stops, is filled in from the germline J gene. The chain uses TRBV28 and TRBJ2-5; D unclear. CDR1 is MDHEN, CDR2 SYDVKM, per germline. The CDR3 extends over 14 amino acids. Trimming cost V 2 bases and J 5 bases, with 12 bases left between them. CDR3 bases read: TGTGCCAGCAGTTTACCAATGGCTCTGGAGACC. Translated, it gives CASSLPMALET. In full, the CDR3 is CASSLPMALETQYF.

This clone was found a few times. The CDR3 end is not reached by the read, which stops 3 residues before it; the germline J gene fills it in. The chain joins TRBV7-2 to TRBJ1-4, with D possibly matching TRBD1 (6 bases). Germline CDR1 SGHTA, CDR2 FQGNSA. CDR3 length: 16 residues. V lost 0 bases to trimming and J lost 8 bases, with 16 bases between them. The CDR3 protein is CASSLALQGREEKLFF. Incomplete CDR3 DNA: TGTGCCAGCAGCTTAGCCCTACAGGGTAGGGAAGAAAAA.

This clone was counted ten times or more. The read terminates 3 residues ahead of where the CDR3 ends, so the germline J gene completes it. The V and J genes are TRBV20-1 and TRBJ2-2, with a weak D call TRBD2 (7 bases). The CDR3 extends over 18 amino acids. The germline CDR1 and CDR2 sequences are DFQATT and SNEGSKA (reference sequence). V lost 0 bases to trimming and J lost 5 bases, with 22 bases between them. The CDR3 DNA, read in part, is TGCAGTGCTAGAGATCGGGCCCCCGCGGGGGCTAGAACCGGGGAG. Protein product: CSARDRAPAGARTGE. The entire CDR3 is CSARDRAPAGARTGELFF.

This clone was picked up many times. The DNA ends 3 residues before the CDR3 does, and the rest of the CDR3 is filled in from the germline J gene. The chain couples TRBV7-9 to TRBJ1-3; D ambiguous. Germline values: CDR1 SEHNR, CDR2 FQNEAQ (reference sequence). V lost 5 bases and J 1 base, leaving 9 bases between the germline ends. CDR3 length: 14 residues. The CDR3 DNA, read in part, is TGTGCCAGCAGCCCCGACACTTCTGGAAACACC. This translates into CASSPDTSGNT. The whole CDR3 region reads CASSPDTSGNTIYF.

This clone was seen at least ten times. Sequencing ends 3 residues short of the CDR3 end; the germline J gene provides the rest. The chain recombines TRBV12-3 or TRBV12-4 with TRBJ1-1; possibly TRBD1 for D (5 bases). This CDR3 is built from 11 residues. Trimming pared 7 bases from V and 4 bases from J, leaving 7 bases between. The DNA read from the CDR3 is TGTGCCAGCATGAGGGGCACTGAA. It specifies CASMRGTE. The full CDR3 reads CASMRGTEAFF.

The table lists this clone with many counts. The read stops 3 residues short of the end of the CDR3; the missing end is completed from the germline J gene. This chain joins TRBV6-2 or TRBV6-3 and TRBJ1-1; 8 nucleotides match TRBD1. The CDR3 runs to 16 residues. With V trimmed by 6 bases and J by 1 base, 10 bases remained unmatched. Germline V gene sequence: CDR1 MNHEY, CDR2 SVGEGT. CDR3 DNA, as far as it was read: TGTGCCAGCAGAGGGGGGTCCGGGACAGGGAACACTGAA. Its translation: CASRGGSGTGNTE. The complete CDR3 sequence is CASRGGSGTGNTEAFF.

This clone has at least ten counts. The read ends 3 residues before the CDR3 terminus; that terminus is restored from the germline J gene. The V call is TRBV24-1, the J call TRBJ2-5, with D perhaps matching TRBD1 (5 bases). The CDR3 consists of 18 residues. CDR1 KGHDR and CDR2 SFDVKD come from the germline V gene. V dropped 7 bases and J dropped 2 bases, with 25 bases sitting between them. The CDR3 DNA, read in part, is TGTGCCACCAGCCCAACCACCAAAGGGGCTTACTCTCAAGAGACC. It encodes CATSPTTKGAYSQET. The whole CDR3 protein reads CATSPTTKGAYSQETQYF.

Ten or more counts support this clone. The read is 3 residues too short to cover the CDR3 end, so that end is filled in from the germline J gene. The chain carries TRBV11-2 and TRBJ2-7, with a possible D match to TRBD2 (5 bases). CDR3 length equals 13 residues. Germline values: CDR1 SGHAT, CDR2 FQNNGV. Trimming took off 1 base at V and 6 bases at J, with 10 bases between the two ends. Partial CDR3 DNA: TGTGCCAGCAGCTTAGGAGGGCCTGCCGAG. It translates to CASSLGGPAE. The entire CDR3 reads CASSLGGPAEQYF.